A single sample is the source of the 32 T cell receptor beta chains below, sequenced in a study of blood T cell repertoires in COVID-19. Generated by immunoSEQ multiplex PCR, the TCRdb table keeps only in-frame clones and is missing some. The sample lists around 180,000 clones; 85% to 90% were seen once. The sequencing sample was made of peripheral blood. All receptors come from a man between 65 and 85 years old with active or convalescent COVID-19.

The chain employs TRBV28 and TRBJ1-6, with D perhaps TRBD1 (6 bases). Germline V gene data show CDR1 as MDHEN and CDR2 as SYDVKM. Trimming cost V 7 bases and J 6 bases, with 16 bases left between them. The CDR3 is 15 residues long. The CDR3 region has the DNA TGTGCCAGCAATATCTACAGGGCCATTAATTCACCCCTCCACTTT. This sequence encodes CASNIYRAINSPLHF.

The chain combines TRBV10-3 with TRBJ1-1, with D maybe TRBD1 (5 bases). Germline CDR1 reads ENHRY; CDR2 reads SYGVKD. The length of the CDR3 is 16 residues. Trimming pared 2 bases from V and 5 bases from J, leaving 18 bases between. The CDR3: CAISEGGRGVGTEAFF. CDR3 DNA sequence: TGTGCCATCAGTGAGGGGGGGAGAGGGGTTGGGACTGAAGCTTTCTTT.

This clone has ten or more counts. The J gene is TRBJ1-1, the V gene TRBV7-2; 8 nucleotides match TRBD1. In germline, CDR1 is SGHTA, CDR2 FQGNSA. The V segment lost 5 bases and the J segment 7 bases; nucleotides outside the gene matches: 9. This CDR3 is built from 14 residues. The CDR3 DNA is TGTGCCAGCAGCATACAGGGGGGGTTGTATGAAGCTTTCTTT. Amino acid sequence: CASSIQGGLYEAFF.

The rearrangement links TRBV4-3 to TRBJ1-1; the D gene is possibly TRBD1 (6 bases). This CDR3 has 17 amino acids. V was cut by 0 bases and J by 3 bases, with 17 bases left in between. Looked up from germline, CDR1 is LGHNA and CDR2 is YSLEER. The CDR3 sequence: CASSQDYRVTGDTEAFF. Written as DNA, the CDR3 is TGCGCCAGCAGCCAAGACTACAGGGTCACCGGGGACACTGAAGCTTTCTTT.

The rearrangement joins TRBV2 to TRBJ2-3; the D gene is possibly TRBD2 (5 bases). The CDR3 runs 13 residues. The germline gives CDR1 SNHLY, CDR2 FYNNEI. V lost 11 bases and J lost 2, with 14 bases in between. This chain's CDR3 is CAGRRTATDTQYF. CDR3 nucleotides: TGTGCCGGGCGGAGGACGGCCACAGATACGCAGTATTTT.

This chain links TRBV19 with TRBJ2-3; TRBD1 agrees at 8 bases. The CDR3 runs to 14 residues. Germline V CDR1 and CDR2: LNHDA, SQIVND (reference sequence). J was trimmed by 8 bases and V by 1 base; bases with no gene match: 5. CDR3 bases: TGTGCCAGTAGTATAGCCCGAGACAGGGGTACGCAGTATTTT. Translating gives CASSIARDRGTQYF.

The J gene is TRBJ1-5, the V gene TRBV4-1; 7 bases fit TRBD1. Germline CDR1 MGHRA, CDR2 YSYEKL. J gave up 0 bases and V 4 bases, and 9 bases lay outside the gene matches. The CDR3 covers 17 residues. The CDR3 region is CASSPPGTVVSNQPQHF. DNA of the CDR3: TGCGCCAGCAGCCCCCCCGGGACAGTCGTTAGCAATCAGCCCCAGCATTTT.

CDR3 nucleotide sequence: TGTGCCAGCAGCTTGGGTGACAGGGGGCGAAGGAATTCACCCCTCCACTTT. Translated: CASSLGDRGRRNSPLHF. This chain connects TRBV7-6 to TRBJ1-6, with 10 bases that match TRBD1. Germline CDR1 is SGHVS and CDR2 is FNYEAQ. The CDR3 runs 17 residues. V gave up 3 bases and J gave up 7 bases; unmatched junction bases: 9.

The chain carries TRBV10-2 and TRBJ2-2; 8 bases are a match to TRBD1. The CDR3 consists of 16 residues. Looked up from germline, CDR1 is WSHSY and CDR2 is SAAADI. J gave up 4 bases and V 6 bases, and 10 bases lay outside the gene matches. DNA of the CDR3: TGCGCCAGCAGGAAGGACAGGGACCGTGTCACCGGGGAGCTGTTTTTT. This codes for CASRKDRDRVTGELFF.

In its sample, this clone was seen once. This chain uses TRBV6-1 with TRBJ1-5; 11 bases fit TRBD1. Germline CDR1 MNHNS, CDR2 SASEGT. With 2 bases clipped from V and 8 bases from J, the junction kept 8 bases outside the gene matches. This CDR3 has 16 residues. This CDR3 is CASSEWGQGVWEPQHF. In nucleotides, the CDR3 is TGTGCCAGCAGTGAATGGGGACAGGGGGTTTGGGAGCCCCAGCATTTT.

The V and J genes are TRBV15 and TRBJ2-5; 7 bases agree with TRBD2. The germline V gene has CDR1 LNHNV and CDR2 YYDKDF (reference sequence). The CDR3 runs 14 residues. Trimming cost V 3 bases and J 2 bases; bases outside gene matches: 3. The CDR3, as DNA: TGTGCCACCAGCAGTTGGGGGGGGCAAGAGACCCAGTACTTC. It yields the protein CATSSWGGQETQYF.

CDR3 in DNA: TGTGCCAGCAGTTACCACGAGGGCTCTCAGCCCCAGCATTTT. Its translation is CASSYHEGSQPQHF. The chain combines TRBV6-5 with TRBJ1-5; D remains ambiguous. The length of the CDR3 is 14 residues. The V and J ends lost 2 bases and 6 bases respectively, with 11 bases between them. The germline CDR1 and CDR2 sequences are MNHEY and SVGAGI.

The chain recombines TRBV18 with TRBJ1-5, with D possibly matching TRBD1 (6 bases). The CDR3 length is 18 residues. CDR1 is KGHSH, CDR2 LQKENI, per germline. Between the trimmed V and J ends, which lost 3 bases and 1 base, there was a span of 19 bases. CDR3 amino acids: CASSPAGVPPRSNQPQHF. The DNA for the CDR3 is TGTGCCAGCTCACCGGCAGGGGTCCCCCCACGGAGCAATCAGCCCCAGCATTTT.

The chain joins TRBV7-2 to TRBJ2-1; TRBD1 is a possible D gene (6 bases). The length of the CDR3 is 15 residues. V was shortened by 2 bases and J by 12 bases, with 20 bases between the two germline ends. Looked up from germline, CDR1 is SGHTA and CDR2 is FQGNSA. The DNA of the CDR3 is TGTGCCAGCAGCTTACAAAAGGACAGTCCTCAGGGGCAGTTCTTC. Amino acids: CASSLQKDSPQGQFF.

The rearrangement joins TRBV5-1 to TRBJ2-7; no firm D call. The germline V gene encodes CDR1 SGHRS and CDR2 YFSETQ. The CDR3 is 14 amino acids. V dropped 0 bases and J dropped 3 bases, with 10 bases sitting between them. Written as DNA, the CDR3 is TGCGCCAGCAGCTTGGATGGTGGCGGCTACGAGCAGTACTTC. Encoded protein: CASSLDGGGYEQYF.

The chain links TRBV11-2 to TRBJ2-1; D possibly corresponds to TRBD1 (6 bases). The germline V gene has CDR1 SGHAT and CDR2 FQNNGV. This CDR3 is 14 amino acids long. The ends were cut back, 1 base at V and 2 bases at J, with 6 bases in the middle. CDR3 nucleotides: TGTGCCAGCAGCTTAGGGGACACCTACAATGAGCAGTTCTTC. Its protein is CASSLGDTYNEQFF.

This clone has just one count. The chain employs TRBV18 and TRBJ1-1; 10 bases match TRBD1. From germline, CDR1 is KGHSH and CDR2 LQKENI. The CDR3 extends over 17 amino acids. V gave up 1 base and J gave up 4 bases; unmatched junction bases: 9. The CDR3 nucleotides read TGTGCCAGCTCACCACGCAGGACAGGGGGTGATGGCACTGAAGCTTTCTTT. It encodes CASSPRRTGGDGTEAFF.

The chain combines TRBV28 with TRBJ1-5, with 7 bases fitting TRBD1. The germline V gene encodes CDR1 MDHEN and CDR2 SYDVKM. V was pared by 4 bases and J by 5 bases, with 8 bases of the junction left unmatched. This CDR3 contains 15 residues. The chain's CDR3 is CASSSTPGQHQPQHF. CDR3 bases: TGTGCCAGCAGTTCGACTCCGGGACAGCATCAGCCCCAGCATTTT.

The chain joins TRBV7-2 to TRBJ1-2; unclear D gene. Germline V lookup: CDR1 SGHTA, CDR2 FQGNSA. The length of the CDR3 is 15 residues. V gave up 1 base and J gave up 1 base, with 10 bases separating them. CDR3 amino acids: CASSLETTVNYGYTF. The CDR3 DNA sequence: TGTGCCAGCAGCTTAGAGACAACCGTTAACTATGGCTACACCTTC.

The chain links TRBV7-2 to TRBJ2-2, with D possibly matching TRBD2 (5 bases). Germline lookup yields CDR1 SGHTA and CDR2 FQGNSA. Between the trimmed V and J ends, which lost 1 base and 7 bases, there was a span of 13 bases. The length of the CDR3 is 15 residues. The CDR3 DNA sequence: TGTGCCAGCAGCTTAGGGGGTAGCGCTGGCGGGGAGCTGTTTTTT. Translating gives CASSLGGSAGGELFF.

V gene TRBV6-2 or TRBV6-3 combines with J gene TRBJ1-2, with D unresolved. Trimming stripped 2 bases from V and 4 bases from J, with 5 bases between. Germline V gene lookup returns CDR1 MNHEY and CDR2 SVGEGT. The CDR3 loop spans 12 amino acids. The DNA of the CDR3 is TGTGCCAGCAGTTACGTCGGCTATGGCTACACCTTC. Translating gives CASSYVGYGYTF.

This clone occurred once. V usage is TRBV6-5 and J usage is TRBJ1-4, with 7 bases that match TRBD1. CDR1 is MNHEY, CDR2 SVGAGI, per germline. V was pared by 0 bases and J by 2 bases, with 3 bases of the junction left unmatched. This CDR3 has 16 amino acids. CDR3 sequence (DNA): TGTGCCAGCAGTTACTCCCACAGGGGTACTAATGAAAAACTGTTTTTT. This sequence encodes CASSYSHRGTNEKLFF.

The V and J genes are TRBV7-2 and TRBJ1-2; no reliable D call. The CDR3 covers 15 residues. Germline V lookup: CDR1 SGHTA, CDR2 FQGNSA. V shed 2 bases and J shed 4 bases, with 14 bases lying between them. The DNA of the CDR3 is TGTGCCAGCAGCTTATCGGCAGGAAAAGTCTATGGCTACACCTTC. Its translation: CASSLSAGKVYGYTF.

This clone appeared a single time. This chain uses TRBV19 with TRBJ1-4, with a tentative D call TRBD1 (6 bases). This CDR3 comprises 13 residues. The V gene lost 10 bases and the J gene lost 6 bases, with 15 bases spanning the gap. Germline V gene lookup returns CDR1 LNHDA and CDR2 SQIVND (reference sequence). The CDR3, as DNA: TGTGCCACCACGGACAGAAGAGATGAAAAACTGTTTTTT. Protein sequence: CATTDRRDEKLFF.

The chain is built from TRBV14 and TRBJ1-1; TRBD1 might be the D (5 bases). CDR1 is SGHDN, CDR2 FVKESK, per germline. Trimming removed 6 bases from V and 1 base from J, with 12 bases in between. This CDR3 has 14 residues. The CDR3 DNA reads TGTGCCAGCAGGTTCCGGGGGGGGAACACTGAAGCTTTCTTT. Translating gives CASRFRGGNTEAFF.

The chain combines TRBV19 with TRBJ1-1; D may be TRBD1 (5 bases). V lost 7 bases and J 6 bases, leaving 9 bases between the germline ends. Germline V gives CDR1 LNHDA, CDR2 SQIVND (reference sequence). The CDR3 runs to 11 residues. CDR3 nucleotides: TGTGCCAGTACCTCCAGGGCTGAAGCTTTCTTT. Its protein product is CASTSRAEAFF.

In DNA form, the CDR3 reads TGTGCCAGCAGCATACAGGGGGCAGGGGAGACCCAGTACTTC. This translates into CASSIQGAGETQYF. The chain combines TRBV5-4 with TRBJ2-5, with 9 positions matching TRBD1. The J segment lost 5 bases and the V segment lost 4 bases, leaving 6 bases of the junction unmatched. The CDR3 is 14 residues long. CDR1 is SGHNT, CDR2 YYREEE, per germline (reference sequence).

The chain employs TRBV2 and TRBJ2-7, with a weak D call TRBD2 (6 bases). The CDR3 is made up of 15 amino acids. The V and J ends lost 6 bases and 3 bases respectively, with 18 bases between them. Looked up from germline, CDR1 is SNHLY and CDR2 is FYNNEI. CDR3 sequence (DNA): TGTGCCAGCAGAGGGAGCGGGCGGGGAGGCTACGAGCAGTACTTC. It yields the protein CASRGSGRGGYEQYF.

V gene TRBV2 combines with J gene TRBJ2-1; TRBD1 agrees at 10 bases. The germline CDR1 and CDR2 sequences are SNHLY and FYNNEI. The junction had 3 bases not matched to a gene; V was cut back by 3 bases and J by 4 bases. The CDR3 has 15 amino acids. The CDR3 sequence: CASSELGQGYNEQFF. CDR3 in DNA: TGTGCCAGCAGTGAGTTGGGACAGGGGTACAATGAGCAGTTCTTC.

The J gene is TRBJ1-1, the V gene TRBV28; D is undetermined. Trimming removed 2 bases at V and 0 bases at J, with 10 bases between. The germline gives CDR1 MDHEN, CDR2 SYDVKM. The CDR3 sequence is 15 residues long. The DNA of the CDR3 is TGTGCCAGCAGTTTAGAACGGGGAATGAACACTGAAGCTTTCTTT. It yields the protein CASSLERGMNTEAFF. The full variable domain, its missing parts supplied by reference TRBV28 and TRBJ1-1, is DVKVTQSSRYLVKRTGEKVFLECVQDMDHENMFWYRQDPGLGLRLIYFSYDVKMKEKGDIPEGYSVSREKKERFSLILESASTNQTSMYLCASSLERGMNTEAFFGQGTRLTVV.

V and J are TRBV27 and TRBJ1-2, with TRBD1 identical over 8 bases. The CDR3 has 15 amino acids. Germline-derived CDR1 and CDR2 are MNHEY and SMNVEV (reference sequence). With V trimmed by 3 bases and J by 8 bases, 11 bases remained unmatched. The CDR3 sequence is CASSFRGQVTWGYTF. The CDR3 bases are TGTGCCAGCAGTTTTAGGGGACAGGTGACATGGGGCTACACCTTC.

This sequence joins TRBV5-5 and TRBJ2-1; possible D gene TRBD2, 6 bases. The CDR3 contains 14 residues. The ends were cut back, 3 bases at V and 4 bases at J, with 11 bases in the middle. Looked up from germline, CDR1 is SGHKS and CDR2 is YYEKEE (reference sequence). For the CDR3, the DNA is TGTGCCAGCAGCTACCGGGACTGGTACAATGAGCAGTTCTTC. It specifies CASSYRDWYNEQFF. The entire variable domain, with the rest obtained from reference TRBV5-5 and TRBJ2-1, is as follows: DAGVTQSPTHLIKTRGQQVTLRCSPISGHKSVSWYQQVLGQGPQFIFQYYEKEERGRGNFPDRFSARQFPNYSSELNVNALLLGDSALYLCASSYRDWYNEQFFGPGTRLTVL.